The clone carrying this TCR beta chain was recorded at least ten times. The target antigen is unknown. The CDR3 has 15 amino acids. V was pared by 5 bases and J by 8 bases, with 11 bases of the junction left unmatched. These data come from a study of early T cells in non-severe SARS-CoV-2 infection. As for the study in general: Sequencing was performed on bulk RNA from unsorted whole blood, leaving chains unpaired. Overall study findings and caveats: Matching against VDJdb likely underestimated virus-specific expansions, favoring anti-spike CD8.

Individual cDNA molecules were tagged with unique molecular identifiers. TCRdb passed the 5' RACE reads through MiXCR, listing each CDR3 protein once. Among roughly 77,000 distinct CDR3 sequences listed, about 12% were seen once. This clonotype was obtained from an adult who was a healthcare worker with PCR-confirmed SARS-CoV-2 infection or an uninfected control (not recorded which). The sample consisted of whole blood. The gene calls are TRBV12-3 or TRBV12-4 and TRBJ2-1; TRBD1 matches 8 bases. The CDR3 here is CASSLQIGQGHEQFF. CDR3 nucleotides: TGTGCCAGCAGTCTCCAAATAGGACAGGGCCATGAGCAGTTCTTC.